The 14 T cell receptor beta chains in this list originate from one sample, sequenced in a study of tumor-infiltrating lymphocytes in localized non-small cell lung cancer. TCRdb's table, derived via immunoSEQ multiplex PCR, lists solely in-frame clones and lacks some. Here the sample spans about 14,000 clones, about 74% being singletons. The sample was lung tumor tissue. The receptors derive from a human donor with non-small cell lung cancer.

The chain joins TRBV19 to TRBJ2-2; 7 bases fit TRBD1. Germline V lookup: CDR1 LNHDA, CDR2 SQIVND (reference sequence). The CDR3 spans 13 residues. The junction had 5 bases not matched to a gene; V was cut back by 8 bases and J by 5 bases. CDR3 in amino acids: CASRIQGTGELFF. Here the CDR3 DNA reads TGTGCCAGTCGAATACAGGGGACCGGGGAGCTGTTTTTT.

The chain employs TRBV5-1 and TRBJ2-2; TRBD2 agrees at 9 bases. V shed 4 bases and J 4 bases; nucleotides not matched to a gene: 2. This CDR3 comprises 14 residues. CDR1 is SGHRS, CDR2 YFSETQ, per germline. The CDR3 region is CASSGTSSTGELFF. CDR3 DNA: TGCGCCAGCAGCGGGACTAGCTCCACCGGGGAGCTGTTTTTT.

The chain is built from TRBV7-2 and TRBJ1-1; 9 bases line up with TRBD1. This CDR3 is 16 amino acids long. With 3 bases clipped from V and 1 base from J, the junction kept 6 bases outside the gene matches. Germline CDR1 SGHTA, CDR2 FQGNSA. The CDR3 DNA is TGTGCCAGCAGCTTGGATATGGACAGGGGGAACACTGAAGCTTTCTTT. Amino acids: CASSLDMDRGNTEAFF.

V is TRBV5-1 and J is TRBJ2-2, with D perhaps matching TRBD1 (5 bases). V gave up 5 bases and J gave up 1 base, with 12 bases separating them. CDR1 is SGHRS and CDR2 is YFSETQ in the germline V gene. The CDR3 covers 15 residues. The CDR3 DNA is TGCGCCAGCAGGCGTTCCACAGGGAACACCGGGGAGCTGTTTTTT. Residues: CASRRSTGNTGELFF.

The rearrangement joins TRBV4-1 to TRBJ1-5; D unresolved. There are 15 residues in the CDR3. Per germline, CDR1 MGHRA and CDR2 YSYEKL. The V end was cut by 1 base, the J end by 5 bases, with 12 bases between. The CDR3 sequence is CASSQGQSDYQPQHF. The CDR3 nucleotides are TGCGCCAGCAGCCAAGGCCAGTCGGATTATCAGCCCCAGCATTTT.

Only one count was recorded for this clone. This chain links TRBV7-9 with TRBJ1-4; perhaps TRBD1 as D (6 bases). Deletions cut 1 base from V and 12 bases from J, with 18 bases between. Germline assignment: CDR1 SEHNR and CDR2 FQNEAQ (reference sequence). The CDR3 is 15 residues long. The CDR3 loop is CASSLGGHGGLELFF. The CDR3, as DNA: TGTGCCAGCAGCTTAGGGGGACACGGTGGGTTGGAACTGTTTTTT.

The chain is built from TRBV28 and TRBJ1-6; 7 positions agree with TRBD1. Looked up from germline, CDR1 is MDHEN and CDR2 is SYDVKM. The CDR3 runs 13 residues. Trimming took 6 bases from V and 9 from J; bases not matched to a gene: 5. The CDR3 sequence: CASSGRGFSPLHF. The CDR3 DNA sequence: TGTGCCAGCAGCGGCAGGGGGTTTTCACCCCTCCACTTT.

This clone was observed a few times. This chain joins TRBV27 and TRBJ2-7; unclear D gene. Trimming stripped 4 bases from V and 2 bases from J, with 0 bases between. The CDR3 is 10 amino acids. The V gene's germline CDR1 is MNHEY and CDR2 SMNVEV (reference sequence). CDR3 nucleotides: TGTGCCAGCAGTTCCTACGAGCAGTACTTC. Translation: CASSSYEQYF.

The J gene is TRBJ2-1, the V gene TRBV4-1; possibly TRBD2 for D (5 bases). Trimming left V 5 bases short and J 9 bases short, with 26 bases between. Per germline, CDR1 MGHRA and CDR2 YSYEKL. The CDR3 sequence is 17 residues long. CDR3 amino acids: CASSSPGMRATRGEQFF. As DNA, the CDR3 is TGCGCCAGCAGCTCTCCGGGAATGCGTGCGACGAGAGGTGAGCAGTTCTTC.

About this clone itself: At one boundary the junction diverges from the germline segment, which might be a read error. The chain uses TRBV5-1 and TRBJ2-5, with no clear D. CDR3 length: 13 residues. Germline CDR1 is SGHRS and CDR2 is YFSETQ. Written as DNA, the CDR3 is TGCACCAGCAGCTTGGAGTACCAAGAGACCCAGTACTTC. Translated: CTSSLEYQETQYF.

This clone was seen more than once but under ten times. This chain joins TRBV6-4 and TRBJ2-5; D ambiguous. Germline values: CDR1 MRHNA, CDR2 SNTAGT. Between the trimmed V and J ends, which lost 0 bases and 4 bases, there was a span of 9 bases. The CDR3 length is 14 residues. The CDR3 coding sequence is TGTGCCAGCAGTGACTCGAATAGGGCAGAGACCCAGTACTTC. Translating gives CASSDSNRAETQYF.

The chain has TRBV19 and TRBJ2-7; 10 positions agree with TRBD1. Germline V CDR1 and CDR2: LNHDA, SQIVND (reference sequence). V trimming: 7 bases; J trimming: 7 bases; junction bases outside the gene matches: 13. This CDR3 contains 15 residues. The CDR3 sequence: CASTPGDRGLYEQYF. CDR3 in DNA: TGTGCCAGTACCCCAGGGGACAGGGGTCTGTATGAGCAGTACTTC. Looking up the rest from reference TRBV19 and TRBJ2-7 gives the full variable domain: DGGITQSPKYLFRKEGQNVTLSCEQNLNHDAMYWYRQDPGQGLRLIYYSQIVNDFQKGDIAEGYSVSREKKESFPLTVTSAQKNPTAFYLCASTPGDRGLYEQYFGPGTRLTVT.

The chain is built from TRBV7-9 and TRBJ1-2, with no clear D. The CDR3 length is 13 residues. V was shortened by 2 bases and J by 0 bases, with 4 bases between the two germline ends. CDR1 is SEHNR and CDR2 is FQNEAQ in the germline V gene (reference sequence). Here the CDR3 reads CASSLYPNYGYTF. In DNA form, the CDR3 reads TGTGCCAGCAGCTTATATCCTAACTATGGCTACACCTTC.

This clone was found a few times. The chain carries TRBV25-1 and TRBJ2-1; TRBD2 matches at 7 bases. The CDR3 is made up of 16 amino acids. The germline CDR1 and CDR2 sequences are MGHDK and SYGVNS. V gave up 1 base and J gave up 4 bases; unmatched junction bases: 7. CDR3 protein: CASSESSGTTYNEQFF. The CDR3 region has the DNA TGTGCCAGCAGTGAATCCAGCGGGACTACTTACAATGAGCAGTTCTTC.